A selection of T cell receptor beta chains follows, all from one sample in a study of T cell responses to AZD1222 COVID-19 vaccine. The repertoire was sequenced with immunoSEQ multiplex PCR; TCRdb's copy has only in-frame clones and lacks some. The sample carries under 150,000 clones, 91% recorded once. The sample here was peripheral blood, taken on day 0 of AZD1222 vaccination. The receptors were sampled from an adult in good health. Both conserved end residues are trimmed from each CDR3. Fields, in order: CDR3 length, D gene, clone size, V gene, CDR3 protein. A D gene is named only where the DNA matches it firmly. Not all rows give a size; the values are once, few, many and, for expanded clones, a class.

length: 11; D: .; size: .; V: TRBV6-5; CDR3: ASSYSSPDTQY
length: 15; D: .; size: .; V: TRBV28; CDR3: ASSSDYRGGGIQPQH
length: 11; D: .; size: .; V: TRBV7-2; CDR3: ASSPHSRNTQY
length: 10; D: .; size: .; V: TRBV9; CDR3: ASSPARTEAF
length: 13; D: TRBD2; size: .; V: TRBV2; CDR3: ASSARGGAYETQY
length: 13; D: .; size: .; V: TRBV5-4; CDR3: ASSRGEGVTYEQY
length: 11; D: .; size: .; V: TRBV21-1; CDR3: ASSNDSNYGYT
length: 12; D: .; size: .; V: TRBV5-6; CDR3: ASSLAWARGELF
length: 12; D: .; size: .; V: TRBV25-1; CDR3: ASSEFPRSPGQY
length: 14; D: .; size: .; V: TRBV5-1; CDR3: ASSPGTSYSNQPQH
length: 12; D: .; size: few; V: TRBV3-1/TRBV3-2; CDR3: ASSQGRGWAEQY
length: 17; D: .; size: .; V: TRBV27; CDR3: ASSLGSPQLLSGANVLT
length: 14; D: .; size: .; V: TRBV5-1; CDR3: ASSLVFGNPRYEQY
length: 14; D: .; size: .; V: TRBV18; CDR3: ASSPTGREAGNTIY
length: 13; D: TRBD1; size: .; V: TRBV19; CDR3: ASSIGTVSNQPQH
length: 10; D: .; size: few; V: TRBV4-1; CDR3: ASRKRLEGSF
length: 12; D: .; size: .; V: TRBV28; CDR3: ASTIHQANTEAF
length: 11; D: .; size: .; V: TRBV21-1; CDR3: ASSIPLGGGYT
length: 13; D: .; size: .; V: TRBV9; CDR3: ASSVEGQGSGEQY
length: 13; D: .; size: .; V: TRBV2; CDR3: ASSSDSFPHQPQH
length: 13; D: .; size: .; V: TRBV19; CDR3: ASSSQAFSGNTIY
length: 14; D: .; size: .; V: TRBV7-9; CDR3: ASSRAGLRSGNTIY
length: 14; D: .; size: once; V: TRBV28; CDR3: ASSLGTVPWRETQY
length: 12; D: .; size: once; V: TRBV10-2; CDR3: ASSKSGQGNTIY
length: 12; D: .; size: .; V: TRBV15; CDR3: ATSSYASYNEQF
length: 14; D: TRBD2; size: .; V: TRBV10-2; CDR3: ASRLLAGGYTGELF
length: 13; D: TRBD2; size: .; V: TRBV7-3; CDR3: ASSLWAGGIDTQY
length: 14; D: .; size: .; V: TRBV14; CDR3: ASSQDQSYRLDTQY
length: 12; D: .; size: .; V: TRBV27; CDR3: ASRFGRANYEQY
length: 14; D: .; size: few; V: TRBV27; CDR3: ASSLGQGGTYNEQF
length: 14; D: TRBD2; size: .; V: TRBV7-9; CDR3: ASSLGTSGGASEQY
length: 14; D: .; size: .; V: TRBV4-2; CDR3: ASSQDSPGPSYEQY
length: 14; D: .; size: .; V: TRBV3-1/TRBV3-2; CDR3: ASSPGPRGMTGELF
length: 9; D: .; size: .; V: TRBV2; CDR3: ASRGEETQY
length: 11; D: .; size: .; V: TRBV5-6; CDR3: ASSSGHLYEQY
length: 12; D: TRBD2; size: .; V: TRBV11-2; CDR3: ASSPGTSFYEQY
length: 12; D: .; size: .; V: TRBV7-2; CDR3: ASSLEPRNQPQH
length: 12; D: .; size: .; V: TRBV7-6; CDR3: ASSREWRNTEAF
length: 12; D: TRBD1; size: .; V: TRBV6-2/TRBV6-3; CDR3: ASSSDRENEKLF
length: 13; D: TRBD1; size: once; V: TRBV5-8; CDR3: ASSLGQGAYNEQF
length: 12; D: .; size: .; V: TRBV27; CDR3: ASGTRRLNTEAF
length: 14; D: .; size: .; V: TRBV27; CDR3: ASSLSLGGLNEKLF